This TCR beta chain came from a study of B cell selection in AIRE deficiency. Study-wide results and caveats: Of fewer than 4,000 shared Treg TCRbeta sequences, under 40% were healthy-donor-only and just under 9.5% patient-only. Patient Tconv cells held roughly a third of Treg sequences shared by healthy donors. Tconv and Treg cells from AIRE-deficient patients resembled healthy donors in TCRBV usage, CDR3 length and diversity.

This clone has a single count. The antigen remains undetermined. Germline trimming cut 5 bases from V and 3 bases from J; bases unmatched to any gene: 1. The CDR3 is 11 residues long. Germline V gives CDR1 DFQATT, CDR2 SNEGSKA (reference sequence). As originally analysed: Pooled Tregs gave about 5.65x10^4 patient and approximately 1x10^5 donor TCRbeta sequences. Produced via immunoSEQ multiplex PCR; TCRdb's table is partial and in-frame only. That table furnishes V, J and clone size, whereas the DNA furnished D and trimming. Counted here are around 20,000 clones, 94% occurring once; the ten biggest clones make up less than 2%. The regulatory T cell sort gate was CD4+CD25hiCD127low/negative.

The specimen was Tregs sorted from PBMCs. This clonotype was sampled from a human donor with AIRE deficiency. The chain is built from TRBV20-1 and TRBJ2-7; 7 positions match TRBD1. CDR3 residues: CSAGDSYEQYF. CDR3 DNA: TGCAGTGCTGGGGACAGCTACGAGCAGTACTTC.